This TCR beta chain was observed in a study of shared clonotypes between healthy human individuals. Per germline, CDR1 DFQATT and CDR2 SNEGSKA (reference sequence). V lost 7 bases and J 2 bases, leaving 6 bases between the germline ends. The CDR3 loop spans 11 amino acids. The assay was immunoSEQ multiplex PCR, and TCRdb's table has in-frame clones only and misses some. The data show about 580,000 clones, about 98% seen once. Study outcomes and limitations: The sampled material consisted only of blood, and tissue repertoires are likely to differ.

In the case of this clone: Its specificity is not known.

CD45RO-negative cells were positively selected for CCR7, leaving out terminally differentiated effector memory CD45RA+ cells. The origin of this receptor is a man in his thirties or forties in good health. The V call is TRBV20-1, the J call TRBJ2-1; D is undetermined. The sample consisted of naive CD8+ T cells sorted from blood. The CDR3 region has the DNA TGCAGTGTCCGGACCTACAATGAGCAGTTCTTC. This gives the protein CSVRTYNEQFF.